This T cell receptor (beta chain) was observed in a study of T cell clonality in common variable immunodeficiency. The study's findings and limits: In common variable immunodeficiency, TCR beta chains reportedly carried fewer deletions and N-nucleotide insertions.

Assay: immunoSEQ multiplex PCR; the TCRdb copy retains only in-frame clones and omits some. The data show 20,000 to 30,000 clones, none appearing only once, with 24% held by the ten largest. This clone was observed at least ten times. Its specificity is not known. The CDR3 end is not reached by the read, which stops 3 residues before it; the germline J gene fills it in. Deletions cut 3 bases from V and 2 bases from J, with 10 bases between. Germline CDR1 reads SGHNT; CDR2 reads YYREEE (reference sequence). This CDR3 is 14 amino acids long. CVID subjects were 15 female and roughly 31 male, aged 9 to 64.

Material for sequencing was peripheral blood mononuclear cells. J is TRBJ2-3 and V is TRBV5-4, with D hard to call. The sequence was obtained from a human donor with common variable immunodeficiency. CDR3 DNA, as far as it was read: TGTGCCAGCAGCTCCTACCACGACACAGATACG. Residues: CASSSYHDTDT. From start to end, the CDR3 is CASSSYHDTDTQYF.